This T cell receptor beta chain was observed in a study of CXCR3-negative and CXCR3-positive naive CD8 T cells. Study-wide results and limits: CXCR3-negative naive cells had less hydrophobic TRB CDR3s than did CXCR3-positive naive cells. Within a donor, both naive subsets shared TRBV-TRBJ usage, unlike memory cells. Once cells were cryopreserved, CXCR3 expression went down partly, and most assays used fresh PBMCs. Naive subsets did not differ in surface CD5, and the authors estimated TCR strength using properties of the TRB CDR3.

As concerns this clonotype: Its matching antigen is unknown.

Within the CD8+ T cell compartment, naive cells were CD45RO-CCR7+CD27+CD95-. Carrying UMI labels, the TRB cDNA libraries were prepared through 5' RACE. TCRdb processed the 5' RACE reads again and assigns one entry to each CDR3 protein, with no DNA. This sample carries around 63,000 distinct CDR3 sequences, with over 4% going to the ten biggest clones. The CDR3 totals 17 residues. The germline gives CDR1 SEHNR, CDR2 FQNEAQ (reference sequence). This receptor was taken from a human donor in good health. Some clones in this sample may be carry-over from other donors' samples. The rearrangement uses TRBV7-9 and TRBJ1-2. The material sequenced was naive CXCR3+ CD8+ T cells from blood. As for subset: CD45RO-CCR7+CD27+CD95- naive CD8+ T cells expressing CXCR3 (TNR3+). This CDR3 is CASSFSGSRYGSYGYTF.